These 4 T cell receptor beta chains were sequenced from one sample in a study of siplizumab effects on memory and regulatory T cells. Some clones are missing from TCRdb's copy, which holds only in-frame ones; the method was immunoSEQ multiplex PCR. The sample consists of 94,000 or so clones, under 95% of them appearing once. Sequencing was performed on CD8+ T cells sorted from blood. The receptors originated from a human donor in good health.

The chain combines TRBV6-1 with TRBJ2-7; D ambiguous. The germline V and J ends were trimmed by 1 base and 2 bases, with 9 bases remaining between them. The CDR3 is made up of 14 amino acids. In germline, CDR1 is MNHNS, CDR2 SASEGT. The CDR3 spells CASSEGSSPYEQYF. In DNA form, the CDR3 reads TGTGCCAGCAGTGAAGGTAGTAGCCCCTACGAGCAGTACTTC.

This chain uses TRBV6-5 with TRBJ2-5, with 7 bases identical to TRBD2. V gave up 1 base and J gave up 2 bases; unmatched junction bases: 4. This CDR3 comprises 15 residues. Looked up from germline, CDR1 is MNHEY and CDR2 is SVGAGI. This chain's CDR3 is CASSYWGGNQETQYF. The CDR3 DNA reads TGTGCCAGCAGTTACTGGGGGGGTAATCAAGAGACCCAGTACTTC.

The V and J genes are TRBV9 and TRBJ2-2; 10 bases fit TRBD2. Germline V gene lookup returns CDR1 SGDLS and CDR2 YYNGEE. V was pared by 4 bases and J by 7 bases, with 13 bases of the junction left unmatched. The CDR3 contains 17 residues. The CDR3 DNA follows: TGTGCCAGCAGCCCCGGAGGGCTAGCGGGAGCTTTCGGGGAGCTGTTTTTT. It yields the protein CASSPGGLAGAFGELFF.

The chain links TRBV21-1 to TRBJ2-7; whether TRBD1, the table's D call, matches the DNA was not checked. TRBV21-1 is designated a pseudogene. CDR3 length: 16 amino acids. CDR3 coding DNA: TGTGCCAGCAGCGCCCGACAGGGATTGACCTCCTACGAGCAGTACTTC. Translation gives CASSARQGLTSYEQYF.